Given below is one TCR beta chain in context. The germline V gene encodes CDR1 KGHSH and CDR2 LQKENI. J lost 5 bases, V lost 6 bases, and 6 bases had no gene match. This CDR3 has 13 residues. These data come from a study of blood T cell repertoires in COVID-19. On the study more broadly: Acute and convalescent COVID-19 specimens originated in the United States, Italy and Spain. In each case, the material was cDNA or gDNA derived from T cells, B-cell-depleted T cells, or PBMCs.

Authors' processing steps: Amplification from reference gene primers served as the basis for estimated nucleated cell counts. The protocol was immunoSEQ multiplex PCR, while the TCRdb copy is restricted to in-frame clones and leaves out a portion. Clone size and the V and J calls come from that table; the DNA yielded D and trimming. The sample has fewer than 75,000 clones, roughly 84% seen once; the top ten hold approximately 6.6%. The TCR sequence derives from a man over 45 with active COVID-19. The chain employs TRBV18 and TRBJ2-5; 7 bases line up with TRBD1. The sequencing sample was made of peripheral blood. CDR3 in amino acids: CASSIGGSETQYF. The DNA of the CDR3 is TGTGCCAGCTCGATAGGGGGCAGCGAGACCCAGTACTTC.